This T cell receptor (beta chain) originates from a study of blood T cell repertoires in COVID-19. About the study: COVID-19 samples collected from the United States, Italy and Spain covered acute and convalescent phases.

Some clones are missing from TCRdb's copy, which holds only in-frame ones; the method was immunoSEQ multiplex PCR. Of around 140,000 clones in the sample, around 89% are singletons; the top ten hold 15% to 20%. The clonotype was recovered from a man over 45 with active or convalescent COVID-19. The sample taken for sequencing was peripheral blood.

CDR3 protein: CASSIGGASNQPQHF. DNA for the CDR3: TGTGCCAGTAGTATTGGGGGCGCGAGCAATCAGCCCCAGCATTTT. The V gene is TRBV19, the J gene TRBJ1-5, with D tentatively TRBD1 (6 bases). The CDR3 has 15 amino acids. Germline V gene data show CDR1 as LNHDA and CDR2 as SQIVND (reference sequence). The V end was cut by 3 bases, the J end by 1 base, with 10 bases between.